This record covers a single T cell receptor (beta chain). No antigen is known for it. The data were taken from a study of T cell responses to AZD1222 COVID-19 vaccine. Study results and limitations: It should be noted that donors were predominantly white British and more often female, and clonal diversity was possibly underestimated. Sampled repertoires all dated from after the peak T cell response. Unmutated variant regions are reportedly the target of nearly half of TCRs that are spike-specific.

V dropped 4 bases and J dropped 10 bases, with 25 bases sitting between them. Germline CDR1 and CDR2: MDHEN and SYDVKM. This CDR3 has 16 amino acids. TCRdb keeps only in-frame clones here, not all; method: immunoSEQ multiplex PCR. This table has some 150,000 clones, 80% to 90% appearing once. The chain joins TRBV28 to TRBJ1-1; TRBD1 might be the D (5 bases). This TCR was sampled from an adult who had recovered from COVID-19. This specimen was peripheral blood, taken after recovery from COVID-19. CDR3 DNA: TGTGCCAGCAGTTATATAGGGGCAGAGGGAGCGAAGGGAGCTTTCTTT. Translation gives CASSYIGAEGAKGAFF.